This TCR beta chain derives from a study of shared clonotypes between healthy human individuals. Study as a whole: A donor's plate count was three for CD4 naive and three for CD4 memory; CD8 naive had two and CD8 memory one. Study-wide results and limits: Tissue TCR repertoires likely differ from these blood-only repertoires. Among a handful of donors, about 5% of naive CD4 clonotypes were found in common.

Here immunoSEQ multiplex PCR was the method, and the copy in TCRdb shows in-frame clones only, minus some. The sample lists 400,000 or so clones, 96% occurring once. The CDR3 runs 16 residues. From germline, CDR1 is SGHRS and CDR2 YFSETQ. V gave up 0 bases and J gave up 6 bases; unmatched junction bases: 5. For this clone: Its specificity is not known.

This sequence was found in a man aged 25 to 40 in good health. The rearrangement joins TRBV5-1 to TRBJ2-2, with TRBD1 identical over 10 bases. The specimen sequenced was memory CD8+ T cells sorted from blood. Noted subset: CD45RO+ cells pooled with CCR7-negative TemRA cells. CDR3 amino acids: CASSLERQGAAGELFF. CDR3 nucleotides: TGCGCCAGCAGCTTGGAGAGACAGGGGGCGGCCGGGGAGCTGTTTTTT.